A single sample gave rise to the 10 T cell receptor beta chains below, sequenced in a study of cytomegalovirus exposure and HLA in healthy donors. A multiplex PCR was run with 60 Vbeta primers and 13 Jbeta primers. Generated by immunoSEQ multiplex PCR, the TCRdb table keeps only in-frame clones and is missing some. The table includes 150,000 to 200,000 clones, around 82% detected once. Sequencing was done on a sample of PBMCs. These receptors all come from a young man in good health and CMV-seronegative.

This clone was observed once. This sequence joins TRBV7-9 and TRBJ1-5; D gene uncertain. Germline CDR1 SEHNR, CDR2 FQNEAQ (reference sequence). The CDR3 is 13 residues long. The germline V and J ends were trimmed by 3 bases and 5 bases, with 8 bases remaining between them. CDR3 DNA sequence: TGTGCCAGCAGCTTCGACGGAGATCAGCCCCAGCATTTT. Residues: CASSFDGDQPQHF. The variable domain in full, completed from reference TRBV7-9 and TRBJ1-5, reads DTGVSQNPRHKITKRGQNVTFRCDPISEHNRLYWYRQTLGQGPEFLTYFQNEAQLEKSRLLSDRFSAERPKGSFSTLEIQRTEQGDSAMYLCASSFDGDQPQHFGDGTRLSIL.

This rearrangement joins TRBV9 to TRBJ1-2; TRBD1 agrees at 7 bases. CDR3 length equals 13 residues. Looked up from germline, CDR1 is SGDLS and CDR2 is YYNGEE. With 7 bases clipped from V and 4 bases from J, the junction kept 7 bases outside the gene matches. The CDR3, as DNA: TGTGCCAGCTCTACGGACAGGATCTATGGCTACACCTTC. This sequence encodes CASSTDRIYGYTF. Together with reference TRBV9 and TRBJ1-2, the CDR3 gives the full variable domain: DSGVTQTPKHLITATGQRVTLRCSPRSGDLSVYWYQQSLDQGLQFLIQYYNGEERAKGNILERFSAQQFPDLHSELNLSSLELGDSALYFCASSTDRIYGYTFGSGTRLTVV.

V and J are TRBV19 and TRBJ2-4; D gene unclear. The CDR3 is made up of 14 amino acids. Trimming shortened V by 5 bases and J by 0 bases, and 8 bases separated the two germline ends. In germline, CDR1 is LNHDA, CDR2 SQIVND (reference sequence). The CDR3 coding sequence is TGTGCCAGTAGTTTCTTCTCAGCCAAAAACATTCAGTACTTC. It specifies CASSFFSAKNIQYF.

The gene calls are TRBV4-3 and TRBJ1-4; the D is unclear. The V and J ends lost 3 bases and 0 bases respectively, with 14 bases between them. In germline, CDR1 is LGHNA, CDR2 YSLEER. This CDR3 has 17 amino acids. The CDR3 DNA reads as TGCGCCAGCAGCCAGGAAGTAAACGGAGCAACTAATGAAAAACTGTTTTTT. Its protein is CASSQEVNGATNEKLFF.

This chain uses TRBV19 with TRBJ2-1; 10 bases agree with TRBD2. CDR3 length equals 19 residues. V was pared by 0 bases and J by 4 bases, with 12 bases of the junction left unmatched. Germline CDR1 and CDR2: LNHDA and SQIVND (reference sequence). The chain's CDR3 is CASSIDLSVLAGPYNEQFF. CDR3 sequence (DNA): TGTGCCAGTAGTATAGATCTATCGGTACTAGCGGGACCTTACAATGAGCAGTTCTTC.

The chain joins TRBV11-3 to TRBJ2-4, with D perhaps matching TRBD1 (5 bases). V was shortened by 4 bases and J by 0 bases, with 13 bases between the two germline ends. Per the germline V gene, CDR1 is SGHNT and CDR2 is YENEEA. The CDR3 totals 16 residues. CDR3 coding DNA: TGTGCCAGCAGCTCAAGCGAAGGGGTAGCCAAAAACATTCAGTACTTC. As protein: CASSSSEGVAKNIQYF.

This chain links TRBV2 with TRBJ2-7, with 9 bases identical to TRBD1. This CDR3 is built from 15 residues. Germline values: CDR1 SNHLY, CDR2 FYNNEI. V lost 10 bases to trimming and J lost 0 bases; unmatched junction nucleotides: 10. CDR3 in DNA: TGTGCCACCGGTGGGGGACAGGGCCTCTCCTACGAGCAGTACTTC. This encodes CATGGGQGLSYEQYF.

The genes are TRBV7-9 and TRBJ2-3; TRBD2 might be the D (7 bases). Germline lookup yields CDR1 SEHNR and CDR2 FQNEAQ (reference sequence). This CDR3 comprises 16 residues. The V end lost 6 bases, the J end lost 5 bases, and 21 bases lay between the germline ends. This CDR3 reads CASSPFIGLGGDTQYF. CDR3 sequence (DNA): TGTGCCAGCAGTCCTTTTATTGGACTAGGGGGAGATACGCAGTATTTT. The variable domain in full, with the rest retrieved from reference TRBV7-9 and TRBJ2-3, is DTGVSQNPRHKITKRGQNVTFRCDPISEHNRLYWYRQTLGQGPEFLTYFQNEAQLEKSRLLSDRFSAERPKGSFSTLEIQRTEQGDSAMYLCASSPFIGLGGDTQYFGPGTRLTVL.

The chain has TRBV4-1 and TRBJ2-2; 13 nucleotides agree with TRBD2. Germline CDR1 reads MGHRA; CDR2 reads YSYEKL. V dropped 4 bases and J dropped 5; count of bases not matched to a gene: 10. This CDR3 is built from 18 residues. For the CDR3, the DNA is TGCGCCAGCAGCCTCCATGGACTAGCGGGAGCAGGAACCGGGGAGCTGTTTTTT. Amino acids: CASSLHGLAGAGTGELFF.

The chain joins TRBV5-6 to TRBJ2-5; 8 bases match TRBD1. Germline-derived CDR1 and CDR2 are SGHDT and YYEEEE. The CDR3 is made up of 17 amino acids. The junction had 13 bases not matched to a gene; V was cut back by 0 bases and J by 6 bases. In DNA, the CDR3 is TGTGCCAGCAGCTTGGGGACAGGGTTTTCCCGGGGGAAGACCCAGTACTTC. Amino acids: CASSLGTGFSRGKTQYF.